This TCR beta chain appears in the sequencing data of a study of cytomegalovirus exposure and HLA in healthy donors (dated by TCRdb to about 2017). For the study in its entirety: In an earlier analysis of 587 of the donors, approximately 260 Gb of sequence data and 117 million unique TCR beta sequences from about 179 million T cells were reported. Around 320 gigabases of sequencing data and approximately 85 million unique TCR sequences were included in an early release covering about 600 HLA-typed donors. Of the roughly 400 genotyped donors, 81% fell in the genetic ancestry cluster associated with self-reported Caucasian donors. The study aimed to test whether signatures of past pathogen exposure could be identified by cataloging public T cell receptors. The study profiled the T cell repertoires of about 640 subjects by immunosequencing and related them to cytomegalovirus serostatus. A separate validation cohort of roughly 120 different subjects was used in addition to the approximately 640-subject first cohort. To predict cytomegalovirus infection status, the study brought together high-throughput TCR immunosequencing, statistical association of individual TCRs with disease status, and machine learning. A later analysis re-examined previously published TCR beta repertoires from 600 to 700 donors and added high-resolution HLA genotyping to investigate patterns of TCR occurrence. In the later analysis, no new phenotypic data were used to find candidate immune exposures; instead, reliance was placed on TCR beta sequences and their occurrence across donors. An earlier analysis of 500 to 650 of the donors applied high-throughput TCR beta sequencing to assess whether each TCR beta V gene segment acted as functional or pseudogenic. Donor age, sex, ethnicity and CMV serostatus were compiled together with the repertoire data. A later genetic analysis used genome-wide SNP genotypes for about 60% of the roughly 670 donors, treating that subset as a discovery cohort. All discovery cohort repertoires had been generated on a single sequencing platform. HLA typing covered class I and class II loci at four-digit resolution. Typing coverage differed by locus: A, B, C, DRB1 and DQB1 were typed in roughly 620-630 donors, DQA1 in roughly 510, DPA1 in roughly 590, and DPB1 in 400 to 480. About five DR-DQ haplotypes were treated as single units for association and clustering because of strong linkage in the cohort. Among a few hundred genotyped donors of the cohort, an average of 235,054 unique TCR beta nucleotide sequences were sequenced per donor, around 20% of them non-productive.

Libraries were made using the immunoSEQ multiplex PCR assay. A mixture of 60 forward primers for TCR Vbeta segments and 13 reverse primers for TCR Jbeta segments was used in the multiplex PCR. A multiplex PCR assay on genomic DNA amplified the CDR3 region of rearranged TCR beta genes. The amplified TCR beta libraries were sequenced on the Illumina HiSeq System as 87-base-pair reads. The published analysis was carried out like this. In a later analysis, 80 million or so unique TCR beta chains were counted across the approximately 640 repertoires, and approximately 9.9 million of these chains were shared by at least two donors. Raw reads were error-corrected and collapsed into unique sequences by a nearest-neighbor algorithm in which closely related sequences were merged to remove PCR and sequencing errors. CDR3 sequences were aligned to IMGT reference sequences to assign V, D and J gene segments. Each retained sequence needed at least a six-nucleotide match to both a V gene segment and a J gene segment. Rearrangements were called productive when the CDR3 lacked stop codons and stayed in frame with V and J; all others were non-productive. CDR3 was defined according to IMGT convention as the region running from the second conserved V-encoded cysteine to the conserved J-encoded phenylalanine. The earlier analysis of 500 to 650 of the donors excluded any sequence lacking an unambiguous match to a single V gene segment. In an earlier analysis of around 600 of the donors, V segments were called functional above 56.7% productive rearrangements and were called segregating when the between-donor standard deviation exceeded 5%. A statistical classification framework was developed to diagnose cytomegalovirus status using the catalog of TCR beta chain sequences. In a later analysis, V and J genes were assigned by comparing TCR nucleotide sequences against IMGT/GENE-DB human TR gene sequences. The TCRdist pipeline was used in a later analysis to assign CDR3 sequences and most-parsimonious VDJ recombination scenarios. In a later analysis, every TCR beta chain was defined by the combination of its CDR3 amino acid sequence and its V-gene family, and reads without a unique V-gene family were dropped. In a later analysis, fewer than 650 highly shared, low-generation-probability nucleotide sequences were removed to address suspected cross-contamination and a sequencing artifact. In a later analysis, a clonal expansion index for each public chain was calculated from normalized within-repertoire ranks of inferred template counts. Generation probabilities in a later analysis came from a VDJ recombination model fitted to out-of-frame rearrangements, and those results were checked against IGoR. In a later analysis, TCR-TCR, TCR-HLA and TCR-CMV co-occurrence was scored with hypergeometric tests, and a repertoire-size bias correction was applied to TCR pairs. False discovery rates were estimated in a later analysis by permuting HLA or CMV assignments 20 times. In a later analysis, co-occurring TCRs were grouped using DBSCAN, with TCRdist sequence similarity added in when clustering inside HLA-allele-positive subsets. Repertoires with fewer than 30,000 or more than 120,000 public chains, plus five repertoires with anomalous nucleotide sharing, were excluded from co-occurrence clustering. Drawn from immuneACCESS, this table holds only the in-frame rearrangements with V and J called that TCRdb kept. Clones are partly lost; checked studies trace under half to an unresolved V gene and leave the rest unexplained. V and J calls and clone size are those listed in that table; D and trimming were worked out from the DNA. The sample data list 150,000 to 200,000 clones, and approximately 83% of these were observed just once. Jointly, the top ten make up 2.5% to 3.5% of the sample.

Spanning cysteine to phenylalanine, the CDR3 consists of 14 amino acids. The only DNA kept is the CDR3, 42 bases in frame from the first base. Per the germline V gene, SGHDT is the CDR1 and YYEEEE is the CDR2. Relative to germline, V is missing 3 bases and J is missing 3 bases, with 5 bases of the junction outside any gene match. What the work shows at the level of the full study, not this receptor alone: In a later analysis, some 17,000 TCR beta sequences were associated with specific HLA alleles at a false discovery rate of 0.05. A further reported finding was that TCR beta sequences accurately predicted the HLA-A and HLA-B alleles for most subjects in the first cohort. A cluster of highly shared sequence variants was judged likely to represent a technical artifact of the sequencing pipeline. A total of around 150 TCR beta chains were listed by the study as associated with cytomegalovirus. A later analysis found that most CMV-associated TCR beta chains appeared HLA-restricted, with HLA associations seemingly driven largely by CMV exposure. Sequencing depth was assumed to be roughly uniform across donors in the presence/absence analyses, though that assumption may not hold. In a later analysis, TCR association rates were found to vary across HLA loci, with the most associated TCRs seen for DRB1 alleles and the fewest for HLA-C alleles. The only immune exposure information available for the cohort was CMV serostatus. In a later genetic analysis, a missense DCLRE1C variant was associated with V-gene and J-gene trimming of TCR beta chains, and the association was replicated in an independent cohort. Approximately 18 rarely observed V segments, including chromosome 9 orphons, were excluded from the earlier analysis of several hundred of the donors because counts were too low. In an earlier analysis of some 500 of the donors, most TCR beta V segments were observed in productive rearrangements about 87% or about 30% of the time, broadly matching IMGT annotations. Because some donors lacked HLA typing at each locus, the association tests relied only on the typed subset. The classifier was reported to diagnose cytomegalovirus status with high specificity and sensitivity in both the original cohort and the validation cohort. Compared with equally common non-associated chains, HLA-associated TCR beta chains in a later analysis were more clonally expanded and had lower generation probabilities. In vitro tests confirmed that three of the cytomegalovirus-associated TCR beta chains recognize cytomegalovirus antigens. According to a later genetic analysis, donors in an Asian-associated ancestry cluster had fewer N-insertions in productive TCRs than the approximately 700-donor mean. In a later analysis, several top co-occurrence clusters were reported to appear linked to parvovirus B19, influenza, CMV and Epstein-Barr virus. The authors suggested that the approach could potentially be generalized to other disease states and immunological phenotypes. The cohort was sequenced for TCR beta chains only, and without alpha or paired-chain data the features that could be detected were limited. Correlated functional status among segregating V segments might reflect linkage disequilibrium, but an unknown experimental factor could not be ruled out. Because the 87-base-pair reads could not distinguish some IMGT-functional V segments, including TRBV6-2 and TRBV6-3, those segments were excluded. Assigning TCR associations to individual alleles was difficult when HLA alleles, especially DR and DQ, strongly co-occurred. Across donors, most TCR sequences were observed very rarely, whereas some public TCRs were present in many individuals.

In total, 666 healthy bone marrow donors made up the cohort. Cohort members were all nominally healthy when sampled, although unrecorded immune exposures were likely present. The donor tested CMV seronegative, placing the donor among the 350 to 400 seronegative members of the cohort. A peripheral blood sample was collected from each donor, and TCR beta sequencing was performed on peripheral blood mononuclear cells. The Qiagen DNeasy Blood Extraction Kit was used to extract genomic DNA from the blood cell samples. There are a few counts of this clone. The antigen it recognizes is unknown. It has no much larger one-base neighbor in the sample; base qualities were not kept.

The receptor chain draws on TRBV5-6 and TRBJ1-1, and TRBD1 matches 7 of the central bases. This clonotype originated in a male donor in good health and CMV-seronegative. The sample consisted of PBMCs. Here the CDR3 is given as CASSWWTGHTEAFF. In nucleotides, the sequence is TGTGCCAGCAGCTGGTGGACAGGTCACACTGAAGCTTTCTTT.